These 5 T cell receptor beta chains share one sample of origin, sequenced in a study of shared clonotypes between healthy human individuals. The table came from immunoSEQ multiplex PCR; TCRdb's copy has only in-frame clones and leaves some out. The sample carries about 580,000 clones, about 98% recorded once. It was CD45RO-negative cells, positively selected for CCR7, that made up naive CD8 cells, with terminally differentiated effector memory CD45RA+ cells excluded. The sequenced material came from naive CD8+ T cells sorted from blood. These receptor sequences come from a man aged 25 to 40 in good health.

For this clone: Different DNA sequences within this sample yield the same CDR3. CDR3 sequence: CASSLRATYEQYF. The DNA for the CDR3 is TGTGCCAGCAGCTTACGGGCGACCTACGAGCAGTACTTC. This chain links TRBV7-8 with TRBJ2-7; no firm D call. The CDR3 is 13 residues long. V was shortened by 2 bases and J by 2 bases, with 7 bases between the two germline ends. Germline V gene sequence: CDR1 SGHVS, CDR2 FQNEAQ.

J is TRBJ2-7 and V is TRBV6-5, with a weak D call TRBD2 (5 bases). This CDR3 is built from 14 residues. Trimming shortened V by 5 bases and J by 6 bases, and 17 bases separated the two germline ends. The germline CDR1 and CDR2 sequences are MNHEY and SVGAGI. The DNA for the CDR3 is TGTGCCAGCAGTGAGGGTTTATGGGGTCCCGAGCAGTACTTC. Translated: CASSEGLWGPEQYF.

The chain has TRBV25-1 and TRBJ2-7, with 8 positions matching TRBD2. V lost 7 bases and J lost 6; bases outside the gene matches: 8. CDR3 length: 13 amino acids. Per the germline V gene, CDR1 is MGHDK and CDR2 is SYGVNS. The chain's CDR3 is CASTRGGWLEQYF. The CDR3 DNA sequence: TGTGCCAGCACCCGGGGGGGATGGCTCGAGCAGTACTTC.

The chain combines TRBV19 with TRBJ2-1; TRBD2 agrees at 11 bases. From germline, CDR1 is LNHDA and CDR2 SQIVND (reference sequence). The CDR3 totals 15 residues. The junction had 8 bases not matched to a gene; V was cut back by 5 bases and J by 8 bases. CDR3 residues: CASSQTSGADHEQFF. As DNA, the CDR3 is TGTGCCAGTAGTCAGACTAGCGGGGCGGACCATGAGCAGTTCTTC.

The count of this clone is one. This chain uses TRBV5-5 with TRBJ2-5; 10 bases are shared with TRBD1. This CDR3 is 15 amino acids long. V gave up 4 bases and J gave up 4 bases; unmatched junction bases: 7. Germline lookup yields CDR1 SGHKS and CDR2 YYEKEE (reference sequence). The CDR3 loop reads CASSPGDRGGETQYF. In DNA form, the CDR3 reads TGTGCCAGCAGCCCGGGGGACAGGGGAGGAGAGACCCAGTACTTC.